This TCR beta chain was captured in a study of a mutant IDH1 vaccine in newly diagnosed glioma. As regards this clone: Antigen specificity is unknown.

Germline trimming cut 3 bases from V and 4 bases from J; bases unmatched to any gene: 6. This CDR3 has 13 residues. The germline V gene has CDR1 GTSNPN and CDR2 SVGIG (reference sequence). Clones were sequenced by immunoSEQ multiplex PCR, and TCRdb holds only the in-frame ones, with some missing. The sample records 75,000 to 95,000 clones, over 85% being singletons. The time point here: week 47, end of study. Each dose of the vaccine consisted of 300 ug of mutant IDH1 20-mer peptide, with topical imiquimod. This clonotype was obtained from a woman in her forties or fifties with glioma. The chain has TRBV30 and TRBJ2-7; 7 bases line up with TRBD1. The material sequenced was PBMCs, taken from a glioma patient whose treatment included an IDH1 peptide vaccine. CDR3 DNA: TGTGCCTGGAGGAGACAGGGTTTTTACGAGCAGTACTTC. The encoded protein is CAWRRQGFYEQYF. The full variable domain, in which reference TRBV30 and TRBJ2-7 provide the parts outside the CDR3, is SQTIHQWPATLVQPVGSPLSLECTVEGTSNPNLYWYRQAAGRGLQLLFYSVGIGQISSEVPQNLSASRPQDRQFILSSKKLLLSDSGFYLCAWRRQGFYEQYFGPGTRLTVT.